A selection of T cell receptor beta chains follows, all from one sample in a study of T cell responses to AZD1222 COVID-19 vaccine. The repertoire was sequenced with immunoSEQ multiplex PCR; TCRdb's copy has only in-frame clones and lacks some. The table includes 150,000 to 200,000 clones, 85% to 95% detected once. Sample: peripheral blood, taken on day 0 of AZD1222 vaccination. All receptors come from an adult in good health. Each CDR3 is given with its conserved first and last residue. D genes are given only for firm matches. A clone size is listed for some rows: how often the clone was seen (once, few, many), or a class if it is expanded.

j_call d_call clone_size v_call cdr3_aa cdr3_nt
TRBJ1-3 . . TRBV10-3 CAIREGGAGNTIYF TGTGCCATCAGGGAGGGTGGGGCTGGAAACACCATATATTTT
TRBJ1-6 TRBD1 . TRBV5-1 CASSSTGGNSPLHF TGCGCCAGCAGCTCGACAGGGGGCAATTCACCCCTCCACTTT
TRBJ2-1 TRBD1 . TRBV9 CASSRRDRYNEQFF TGTGCCAGCAGCCGCCGGGACAGATACAATGAGCAGTTCTTC
TRBJ1-2 . . TRBV4-1 CASSQVRGAGGYTF TGCGCCAGCAGCCAAGTGAGGGGCGCAGGGGGCTACACCTTC
TRBJ1-6 . . TRBV7-6 CASSPRPSRSHNSPLHF TGTGCCAGCAGCCCCCGTCCGTCCAGGTCTCATAATTCACCCCTCCACTTT
TRBJ1-2 . . TRBV5-5 CASSPGQRGGPQGWNYGYTF TGTGCCAGCAGCCCGGGACAAAGGGGGGGCCCCCAGGGCTGGAACTATGGCTACACCTTC
TRBJ1-5 TRBD1 few TRBV6-6 CASSPYRQGSGNQPQHF TGTGCCAGCAGTCCCTATAGACAGGGCTCGGGCAATCAGCCCCAGCATTTT
TRBJ2-1 . . TRBV27 CASSLNLLGGIYNEQFF TGTGCCAGCAGTTTAAACCTACTTGGGGGGATCTACAATGAGCAGTTCTTC
TRBJ1-1 . . TRBV7-9 CASSSTGRNTEAFF TGTGCCAGCAGCTCGACAGGCCGGAACACTGAAGCTTTCTTT
TRBJ1-2 TRBD1 . TRBV28 CASSSSPGQTMYGYTF TGTGCCAGCAGTTCCTCACCGGGACAGACCATGTATGGCTACACCTTC